Sequencing of this T cell receptor beta chain was carried out in a study of CD8+ T cells in alopecia areata. In the study overall: Twice daily, treated patients received 5 to 10 mg of oral tofacitinib. Study observations and caveats: Among the cells sequenced in scalp samples are also the resident alphabeta T cells of normal skin. Sharing of TCRs across patients appeared less clear than in mice, possibly for HLA-related reasons.

PBMC-derived CD4+ and CD8+ T cells were sorted. The sequencing template was cDNA reverse transcribed from extracted RNA. Clones were read by immunoSEQ multiplex PCR, and TCRdb kept only the in-frame ones, dropping some. The repertoire holds 100,000 to 150,000 clones, with over 50% as singletons. Worth noting for this clone: Antigen unknown.

The CDR3 has 12 amino acids. CDR1 MDHEN and CDR2 SYDVKM come from the germline V gene. The germline V and J ends were trimmed by 6 bases and 2 bases, with 8 bases remaining between them. V usage is TRBV28 and J usage is TRBJ2-7; D is ambiguous. The origin of this receptor is a human donor with alopecia areata. Source: CD4+ T cells sorted from blood, taken at week 0. In DNA, the CDR3 is TGTGCCAGCAGCCCGGCCCCCTACGAGCAGTACTTC. It specifies CASSPAPYEQYF.